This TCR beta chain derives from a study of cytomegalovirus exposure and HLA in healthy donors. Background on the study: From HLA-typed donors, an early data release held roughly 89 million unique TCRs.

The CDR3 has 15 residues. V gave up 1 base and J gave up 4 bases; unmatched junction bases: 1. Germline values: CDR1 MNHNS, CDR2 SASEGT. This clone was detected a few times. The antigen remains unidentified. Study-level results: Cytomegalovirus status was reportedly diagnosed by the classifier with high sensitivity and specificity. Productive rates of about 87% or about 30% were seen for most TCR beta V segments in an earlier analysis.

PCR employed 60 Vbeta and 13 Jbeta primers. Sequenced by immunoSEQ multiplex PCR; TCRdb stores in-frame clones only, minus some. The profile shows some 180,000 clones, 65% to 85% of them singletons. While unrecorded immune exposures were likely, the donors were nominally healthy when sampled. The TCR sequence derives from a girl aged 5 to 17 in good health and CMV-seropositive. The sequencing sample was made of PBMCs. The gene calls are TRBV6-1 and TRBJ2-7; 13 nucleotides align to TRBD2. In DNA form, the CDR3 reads TGTGCCAGCAGTGAAGAACTAGCGGGAGGGTACGAGCAGTACTTC. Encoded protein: CASSEELAGGYEQYF.